The rows below give T cell receptor beta chains drawn from one sample of a study of Graves' ophthalmopathy and Graves' hyperthyroidism. TCRdb reprocessed the multiplex PCR reads with MiXCR, giving one entry per CDR3 protein. The sample consists of roughly 400,000 distinct CDR3 sequences, 15% of them appearing once. Sequenced sample: peripheral blood. These receptors all come from a woman younger than 30 with stable Graves' hyperthyroidism. Both conserved end residues are part of each CDR3.

V,CDR3
TRBV6-5,CASSHRGEEAFF
TRBV24-1,CATRHNTNTGELFF
TRBV24-1,CATSDPRDGPNYGYTF
TRBV6-5,CASSYSWTGSPQETQYF
TRBV12-3/TRBV12-4,CASRAGTDTYSNQPQHF
TRBV11-2,CASSLEGRGTRPQHF
TRBV12-3/TRBV12-4,CASSSYHRGMGIQYF
TRBV27,CASSFLLLTRGKSNQPQHF
TRBV6-1,CASSGQPANTGELFF
TRBV7-9,CASRAEDANYGYTF
TRBV20-1,CSASIAGIAKNIKYF
TRBV28,CASRPDKGASQPQHF
TRBV4-1,CASSQVGIAEAFF
TRBV7-2,CASSLTPRYTEAFF
TRBV6-4,CASGPTEETQYF
TRBV7-2,CASSLEVRNTEAFF
TRBV29-1,CSVVVGRDGYTF
TRBV19,CASMRGPGDYGYTF
TRBV5-1,CASSAYWKSVFSYEQYF
TRBV28,CASSFDWRDQPQHF
TRBV2,CASSSRRGGGGNQPQHF
TRBV12-3/TRBV12-4,CASSFWATAGAPLAGELFF
TRBV7-9,CASSGGLAGNQETQYF
TRBV15,CATSRAFGSGYTF
TRBV4-1,CASSQDPRAFGYTF
TRBV25-1,CASSASVTANREQYF
TRBV27,CASSPGRTLNSPLHF
TRBV4-1,CASSPTGLAPGRSYEQYF
TRBV12-3/TRBV12-4,CASSPASISGRSTYEQYF
TRBV20-1,CSAPTDLRSFF
TRBV7-2,CASSSLGTGDYEQYF
TRBV18,CASSRSGDQETQYF
TRBV10-3,CAISESTLSPNTEAFF
TRBV3-1,CASSPKRTGRLNTEAFF
TRBV5-1,CASGREQGGMNTEAFF
TRBV6-2/TRBV6-3,CAIPARGLAGKDQPQHF
TRBV6-2/TRBV6-3,CASSYRGEQYF
TRBV6-1,CASKSGVNYSGNTIYF
TRBV20-1,CSARSGLQHPESYGYTF
TRBV6-2/TRBV6-3,CASSYSATGNTIYF
TRBV11-2,CASSLEGSSGNTIYF
TRBV9,CASSPTGGEETQYF
TRBV10-1,CASSESTAVRDKAFF
TRBV20-1,CSARKTETQYF
TRBV12-3/TRBV12-4,CASRTTRNGELFF
TRBV11-2,CASSPTAGEQYF
TRBV10-2,CASSESRWEQYF
TRBV7-8,CARRSGGYEQYF
TRBV11-3,CASSFLSLTGELFF
TRBV6-5,CASSYEGRGNTEAFF